These T cell receptor beta chains were read from a single sample in a study of response to subunit inactivated influenza vaccine. In TCRdb, the RT-PCR reads were re-called with MiXCR into one record per CDR3 protein. The sample has over 400,000 distinct CDR3 sequences, 10% to 15% seen once. The sample in question was PBMCs from blood, obtained 35 to 45 days after vaccination. Source of these receptors: a man between 50 and 59 years old who received an inactivated influenza vaccine. Each CDR3 is given with its conserved first and last residue. D genes are given only for firm matches. Clone size, where shown, is once, few, many, or a class for clones that have expanded.

v_call: TRBV7-6; d_call: TRBD1; j_call: TRBJ2-3; clone_size: few; cdr3_aa: CASSRRQGPPDTQYF; cdr3_nt: TGTGCCAGCAGCCGTCGACAGGGCCCGCCAGATACGCAGTATTTT
v_call: TRBV7-2; d_call: TRBD1; j_call: TRBJ2-1; clone_size: few; cdr3_aa: CASSFFGQGPYRGEQFF; cdr3_nt: TGTGCCAGCAGCTTTTTCGGACAGGGACCGTATAGAGGTGAGCAGTTCTTC
v_call: TRBV20-1; d_call: TRBD2; j_call: TRBJ2-7; clone_size: many; cdr3_aa: CSARRDWGTSGRPSSYEQYF; cdr3_nt: TGCAGTGCTAGAAGAGATTGGGGGACTAGCGGGAGGCCGAGCTCCTACGAGCAGTACTTC
v_call: TRBV14; d_call: .; j_call: TRBJ2-5; clone_size: .; cdr3_aa: CASSDKLGVRETQYF; cdr3_nt: TGTGCCAGCAGTGACAAGCTTGGGGTGAGAGAGACCCAGTACTTC
v_call: TRBV6-5; d_call: .; j_call: TRBJ2-2; clone_size: many; cdr3_aa: CASSYFPGPTGELFF; cdr3_nt: TGTGCCAGCAGTTACTTCCCGGGTCCAACCGGGGAGCTGTTTTTT
v_call: TRBV12-3/TRBV12-4; d_call: .; j_call: TRBJ2-3; clone_size: many; cdr3_aa: CASTPDSNTDTQYF; cdr3_nt: TGTGCCAGCACCCCCGATAGCAACACAGATACGCAGTATTTT
v_call: TRBV6-2/TRBV6-3; d_call: TRBD2; j_call: TRBJ2-3; clone_size: .; cdr3_aa: CASSYPPGLATDTQYF; cdr3_nt: TGTGCCAGCAGTTACCCCCCGGGACTAGCTACAGATACGCAGTATTTT
v_call: TRBV7-9; d_call: .; j_call: TRBJ2-1; clone_size: .; cdr3_aa: CASSPGRDEQFF; cdr3_nt: TGTGCCAGCAGCCCAGGTCGGGATGAGCAGTTCTTC
v_call: TRBV7-6; d_call: TRBD1; j_call: TRBJ2-7; clone_size: .; cdr3_aa: CASSLSQGDEQYF; cdr3_nt: TGTGCCAGCAGCTTAAGTCAGGGGGACGAGCAGTACTTC
v_call: TRBV3-1; d_call: .; j_call: TRBJ2-7; clone_size: .; cdr3_aa: CASSQAGELYEQYF; cdr3_nt: TGTGCCAGCAGCCAAGCGGGGGAACTCTACGAGCAGTACTTC
v_call: TRBV29-1; d_call: .; j_call: TRBJ2-3; clone_size: .; cdr3_aa: CSVGRGGTDTQYF; cdr3_nt: TGCAGCGTTGGAAGAGGGGGCACAGATACGCAGTATTTT
v_call: TRBV7-2; d_call: .; j_call: TRBJ1-1; clone_size: many; cdr3_aa: CASSFTWGEGAFF; cdr3_nt: TGTGCCAGCAGCTTTACGTGGGGCGAAGGGGCTTTCTTT
v_call: TRBV12-3/TRBV12-4; d_call: .; j_call: TRBJ2-3; clone_size: few; cdr3_aa: CASSSHTTGDTQYF; cdr3_nt: TGTGCCAGCAGTTCCCACACGACTGGGGATACGCAGTATTTT
v_call: TRBV11-2; d_call: TRBD2; j_call: TRBJ2-5; clone_size: many; cdr3_aa: CASSPGTKETQYF; cdr3_nt: TGTGCCAGCAGTCCCGGGACTAAAGAGACCCAGTACTTC
v_call: TRBV7-2; d_call: .; j_call: TRBJ1-1; clone_size: .; cdr3_aa: CASSRSLLPEAFF; cdr3_nt: TGTGCCAGCAGCCGGTCACTCCTTCCTGAAGCTTTCTTT
v_call: TRBV20-1; d_call: .; j_call: TRBJ2-7; clone_size: many; cdr3_aa: CSASVLARFPFYEQYF; cdr3_nt: TGCAGTGCTAGCGTCCTAGCAAGATTCCCTTTTTACGAGCAGTACTTC
v_call: TRBV9; d_call: TRBD2; j_call: TRBJ2-1; clone_size: few; cdr3_aa: CASSVIGGSPSQFF; cdr3_nt: TGTGCCAGCAGCGTAATAGGCGGGAGCCCTTCCCAATTCTTC
v_call: TRBV12-3/TRBV12-4; d_call: TRBD2; j_call: TRBJ2-1; clone_size: few; cdr3_aa: CASSFGLASSYNEQFF; cdr3_nt: TGTGCCAGCAGTTTCGGACTAGCTAGCTCCTACAATGAGCAGTTCTTC
v_call: TRBV4-1; d_call: .; j_call: TRBJ2-4; clone_size: .; cdr3_aa: CASSQDVGLAKNIQYF; cdr3_nt: TGCGCCAGCAGCCAAGATGTGGGGTTAGCCAAAAACATTCAGTACTTC
v_call: TRBV6-2/TRBV6-3; d_call: .; j_call: TRBJ2-5; clone_size: .; cdr3_aa: CASRTQETQYF; cdr3_nt: TGTGCCAGCAGGACTCAAGAGACCCAGTACTTC
v_call: TRBV20-1; d_call: .; j_call: TRBJ2-7; clone_size: .; cdr3_aa: CRTAEGQYF; cdr3_nt: TGCAGGACTGCGGAGGGCCAGTACTTC
v_call: TRBV4-3; d_call: .; j_call: TRBJ2-2; clone_size: .; cdr3_aa: CASSQEEWVTGELFF; cdr3_nt: TGCGCCAGCAGCCAAGAAGAATGGGTCACCGGGGAGCTGTTTTTT
v_call: TRBV5-1; d_call: .; j_call: TRBJ2-3; clone_size: few; cdr3_aa: CASSLVRAQRRTDTQYF; cdr3_nt: TGCGCCAGCAGCTTGGTAAGGGCCCAAAGGCGAACAGATACGCAGTATTTT
v_call: TRBV20-1; d_call: .; j_call: TRBJ2-3; clone_size: .; cdr3_aa: CSATDSTDTQYF; cdr3_nt: TGCAGTGCTACCGATAGCACAGATACGCAGTATTTT
v_call: TRBV20-1; d_call: TRBD2; j_call: TRBJ2-7; clone_size: .; cdr3_aa: CSASRAGGYEQYF; cdr3_nt: TGCAGTGCTTCTCGGGCGGGGGGGTACGAGCAGTACTTC
v_call: TRBV4-2; d_call: .; j_call: TRBJ1-1; clone_size: few; cdr3_aa: CASSREGVGGNTEAFF; cdr3_nt: TGTGCCAGCAGCCGGGAGGGGGTCGGTGGGAACACTGAAGCTTTCTTT
v_call: TRBV29-1; d_call: TRBD1; j_call: TRBJ1-4; clone_size: many; cdr3_aa: CSVVTGGNEKLFF; cdr3_nt: TGCAGCGTTGTGACAGGGGGTAATGAAAAACTGTTTTTT
v_call: TRBV20-1; d_call: TRBD1; j_call: TRBJ2-2; clone_size: .; cdr3_aa: CSAPRTGKANTGELFF; cdr3_nt: TGCAGTGCCCCCCGGACAGGGAAGGCGAACACCGGGGAGCTGTTTTTT
v_call: TRBV7-2; d_call: TRBD1; j_call: TRBJ2-7; clone_size: few; cdr3_aa: CASSPQRDRGHEQYF; cdr3_nt: TGTGCCAGCAGCCCCCAAAGGGACAGGGGGCACGAGCAGTACTTC
v_call: TRBV20-1; d_call: .; j_call: TRBJ2-7; clone_size: few; cdr3_aa: CSAKTAGTSNEQYF; cdr3_nt: TGCAGTGCTAAAACTGCCGGGACTTCAAACGAGCAGTACTTC
v_call: TRBV20-1; d_call: .; j_call: TRBJ1-2; clone_size: .; cdr3_aa: CSARDGGAGGYTF; cdr3_nt: TGCAGTGCTAGAGATGGGGGGGCAGGGGGCTACACCTTC
v_call: TRBV5-1; d_call: TRBD1; j_call: TRBJ1-2; clone_size: many; cdr3_aa: CASSIRTGIKDYGYTF; cdr3_nt: TGCGCCAGCAGCATACGGACAGGGATAAAAGACTATGGCTACACCTTC
v_call: TRBV11-2; d_call: .; j_call: TRBJ1-5; clone_size: .; cdr3_aa: CASSLVFMGGRRSNQPQHF; cdr3_nt: TGTGCCAGCAGCTTAGTATTTATGGGGGGGCGTAGAAGCAATCAGCCCCAGCATTTT
v_call: TRBV29-1; d_call: .; j_call: TRBJ2-1; clone_size: few; cdr3_aa: CSVESDFNYNEQFF; cdr3_nt: TGCAGCGTTGAATCGGACTTCAACTACAATGAGCAGTTCTTC
v_call: TRBV6-5; d_call: .; j_call: TRBJ1-1; clone_size: few; cdr3_aa: CASSYLWDRTEAFF; cdr3_nt: TGTGCCAGCAGTTATCTCTGGGATCGCACTGAAGCTTTCTTT
v_call: TRBV3-1; d_call: .; j_call: TRBJ2-1; clone_size: many; cdr3_aa: CASSPAYNEQFF; cdr3_nt: TGTGCCAGCAGTCCCGCCTACAATGAGCAGTTCTTC
v_call: TRBV29-1; d_call: .; j_call: TRBJ2-1; clone_size: many; cdr3_aa: CSVSGPEQFF; cdr3_nt: TGCAGCGTCTCGGGACCCGAGCAGTTCTTC
v_call: TRBV4-1; d_call: TRBD2; j_call: TRBJ2-3; clone_size: .; cdr3_aa: CASSQGESGGFTDTQYF; cdr3_nt: TGCGCCAGCAGCCAAGGAGAGTCCGGGGGGTTCACAGATACGCAGTATTTT
v_call: TRBV12-3/TRBV12-4; d_call: .; j_call: TRBJ2-4; clone_size: few; cdr3_aa: CASRLDYPGIQYF; cdr3_nt: TGTGCCAGCAGACTGGACTACCCAGGCATTCAGTACTTC
v_call: TRBV7-8; d_call: .; j_call: TRBJ2-1; clone_size: few; cdr3_aa: CASSAPRILPDEQFF; cdr3_nt: TGTGCCAGCAGCGCACCCCGGATCCTTCCCGATGAGCAGTTCTTC
v_call: TRBV7-9; d_call: TRBD1; j_call: TRBJ1-2; clone_size: few; cdr3_aa: CASSTGQGSSNYGYTF; cdr3_nt: TGTGCCAGCAGCACAGGACAGGGCAGTTCTAACTATGGCTACACCTTC
v_call: TRBV4-2; d_call: .; j_call: TRBJ1-6; clone_size: .; cdr3_aa: CASSPQGGKDSPLHF; cdr3_nt: TGTGCCAGCAGCCCCCAGGGAGGGAAGGATTCACCCCTCCACTTT
v_call: TRBV5-1; d_call: .; j_call: TRBJ1-1; clone_size: .; cdr3_aa: CASSLRGAVNTEAFF; cdr3_nt: TGCGCCAGCAGCTTGCGAGGGGCCGTGAACACTGAAGCTTTCTTT
v_call: TRBV27; d_call: TRBD2; j_call: TRBJ2-7; clone_size: once; cdr3_aa: CASSLYPSTSGGALEQYF; cdr3_nt: TGTGCCAGCAGTCTCTACCCTTCCACTAGCGGGGGGGCCCTGGAGCAGTACTTC
v_call: TRBV24-1; d_call: TRBD2; j_call: TRBJ2-1; clone_size: .; cdr3_aa: CATRERLGVGRTFF; cdr3_nt: TGTGCCACCAGGGAAAGGTTGGGAGTCGGGAGGACGTTCTTC
v_call: TRBV6-2/TRBV6-3; d_call: TRBD2; j_call: TRBJ2-1; clone_size: few; cdr3_aa: CASRALAGGLRQFF; cdr3_nt: TGTGCCAGCAGGGCATTAGCGGGAGGGCTTAGGCAGTTCTTC
v_call: TRBV20-1; d_call: TRBD2; j_call: TRBJ2-1; clone_size: .; cdr3_aa: CSAKSGTSGNTEQFF; cdr3_nt: TGCAGTGCTAAGTCCGGGACTAGCGGGAACACTGAGCAGTTCTTC
v_call: TRBV20-1; d_call: .; j_call: TRBJ2-1; clone_size: .; cdr3_aa: CSARPPASPRRDEQFF; cdr3_nt: TGCAGTGCTAGGCCCCCGGCTAGCCCGCGGAGGGATGAGCAGTTCTTC
v_call: TRBV5-1; d_call: .; j_call: TRBJ2-7; clone_size: .; cdr3_aa: CASSQQHEQYF; cdr3_nt: TGCGCCAGCAGCCAGCAACACGAGCAGTACTTC
v_call: TRBV28; d_call: .; j_call: TRBJ2-7; clone_size: .; cdr3_aa: CASSLWGGPESYEQYF; cdr3_nt: TGTGCCAGCAGTTTGTGGGGCGGCCCCGAGTCCTACGAGCAGTACTTC
v_call: TRBV7-9; d_call: TRBD1; j_call: TRBJ2-7; clone_size: .; cdr3_aa: CASSFSGTGSSYEQYF; cdr3_nt: TGTGCCAGCAGCTTCTCCGGGACAGGGAGCTCCTACGAGCAGTACTTC
v_call: TRBV12-3/TRBV12-4; d_call: .; j_call: TRBJ1-6; clone_size: few; cdr3_aa: CASSLAGSSSPLHF; cdr3_nt: TGTGCCAGCAGTTTAGCGGGATCGAGTTCACCCCTCCACTTT
v_call: TRBV5-1; d_call: TRBD1; j_call: TRBJ2-5; clone_size: few; cdr3_aa: CASSLRPGTGSTQETQYF; cdr3_nt: TGCGCCAGCAGCCTTCGTCCCGGGACAGGTTCGACACAAGAGACCCAGTACTTC
v_call: TRBV5-1; d_call: TRBD1; j_call: TRBJ2-7; clone_size: few; cdr3_aa: CASSKDRNEQYF; cdr3_nt: TGCGCCAGCAGCAAGGACAGGAACGAGCAGTACTTC
v_call: TRBV4-3; d_call: .; j_call: TRBJ2-7; clone_size: .; cdr3_aa: CASSQTQKYEQYF; cdr3_nt: TGCGCCAGCAGCCAAACCCAGAAATACGAGCAGTACTTC
v_call: TRBV7-3; d_call: .; j_call: TRBJ2-2; clone_size: few; cdr3_aa: CASSLRPYTGELFF; cdr3_nt: TGTGCCAGCAGCTTACGGCCCTACACCGGGGAGCTGTTTTTT
v_call: TRBV28; d_call: TRBD1; j_call: TRBJ2-6; clone_size: few; cdr3_aa: CASSRQNRGSGANVLTF; cdr3_nt: TGTGCCAGCAGCCGACAAAACAGGGGCTCTGGGGCCAACGTCCTGACTTTC
v_call: TRBV5-6; d_call: TRBD2; j_call: TRBJ2-7; clone_size: .; cdr3_aa: CASRVSGSYEQYF; cdr3_nt: TGTGCCAGCAGGGTTAGCGGGAGCTACGAGCAGTACTTC